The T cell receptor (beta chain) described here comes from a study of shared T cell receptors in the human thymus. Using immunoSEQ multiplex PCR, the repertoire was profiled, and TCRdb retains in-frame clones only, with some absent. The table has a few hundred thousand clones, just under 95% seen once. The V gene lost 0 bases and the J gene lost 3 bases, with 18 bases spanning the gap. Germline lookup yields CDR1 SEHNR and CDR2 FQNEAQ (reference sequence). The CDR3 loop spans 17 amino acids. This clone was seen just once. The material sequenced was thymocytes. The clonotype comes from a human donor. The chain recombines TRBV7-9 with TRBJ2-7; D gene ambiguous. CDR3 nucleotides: TGTGCCAGCAGCTTAGCGCATGTGGCCTCCTTCTACTACGAGCAGTACTTC. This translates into CASSLAHVASFYYEQYF.